This TCR beta chain was sequenced in a study of Graves' ophthalmopathy and Graves' hyperthyroidism. Study-level background: Samples of peripheral blood were obtained at initial diagnosis, prior to treatment of any kind.

The study amplified TCR beta CDR3 regions using RNA transcripts. HTBI primers were employed in first-round RT-PCR, then a second-round multiplex PCR followed. MiXCR, run by TCRdb on the multiplex PCR reads, gives a single entry per CDR3 protein. The data contain 150,000 to 200,000 distinct CDR3 sequences, roughly 36% of them singletons. Patients were diagnosed from clinical symptoms, serum thyroxine, TRAb, thyroid ultrasound and orbital computed tomography. Sampling over 8 ml of fresh peripheral blood provided the PBMCs. Germline V gene data show CDR1 as MDHEN and CDR2 as SYDVKM. The CDR3 contains 16 residues. The V end lost 4 bases, the J end lost 6 bases, and 16 bases lay between the germline ends. Study findings and constraints: Separation of ophthalmopathy from stable hyperthyroidism was achieved by a 13-signature model, at roughly 88% sensitivity and under 83% specificity.

This clonotype was detected once. The antigen remains undetermined. The receptor's source is a man aged 25-45 years with Graves' ophthalmopathy. The sequencing sample was made of peripheral blood. The chain carries TRBV28 and TRBJ1-6, with D possibly matching TRBD1 (5 bases). The CDR3, as DNA: TGTGCCAGCAGTTACCGGAATCCAGGGTCTAATTCACCCCTCCACTTT. It codes for CASSYRNPGSNSPLHF.